A single sample is the source of the 16 T cell receptor beta chains below, sequenced in a study of CD8 T cells in Susac syndrome (dated by TCRdb to about 2019). Library preparation employed the immunoSEQ multiplex PCR assay. RNA was extracted with the RNeasy kit and 0.5 to 1 ug was reverse transcribed using random hexamers. TCRdb took the public reads, trimmed them with fastp at Q25, ran MiXCR for clone calling and kept in-frame beta chains. Rows are combined by CDR3 protein, so each entry shows the most common genes and DNA. This sample is represented by 150,000 to 190,000 distinct CDR3 sequences; approximately 94% of them were singletons. 0.21% of the sample goes to the ten largest clones. The specimen was CD8+ T cells from PBMCs. All receptors derive from a human donor with multiple sclerosis.

This chain links TRBV20-1 with TRBJ1-2; possibly TRBD1 for D (5 bases). V was shortened by 1 base and J by 7 bases, with 7 bases between the two germline ends. The CDR3 totals 11 residues. Germline V gene lookup returns CDR1 DFQATT and CDR2 SNEGSKA (reference sequence). The CDR3 sequence: CSARVQGGYTF. The CDR3 DNA reads as TGCAGTGCTAGAGTCCAGGGTGGCTACACCTTC.

The chain couples TRBV7-9 to TRBJ2-1, with no clear D. Trimming stripped 5 bases from V and 4 bases from J, with 9 bases between. This CDR3 is built from 13 residues. Per the germline V gene, CDR1 is SEHNR and CDR2 is FQNEAQ (reference sequence). The CDR3 loop reads CASSDQEYNEQFF. The CDR3 region has the DNA TGTGCCAGCAGCGACCAGGAATACAATGAGCAGTTCTTC.

CDR3 coding DNA: TGTGCCAGCAGGGATCGGGACAGCTACAATGAGCAGTTCTTC. This gives the protein CASRDRDSYNEQFF. The chain recombines TRBV11-1 with TRBJ2-1, with 7 bases identical to TRBD1. The V segment lost 6 bases and the J segment 3 bases; nucleotides outside the gene matches: 5. The CDR3 contains 14 residues. Germline loops: CDR1 SGHAT, CDR2 FQDESV (reference sequence). The entire variable domain, with the rest obtained from reference TRBV11-1 and TRBJ2-1, is as follows: EAEVAQSPRYKITEKSQAVAFWCDPISGHATLYWYRQILGQGPELLVQFQDESVVDDSQLPKDRFSAERLKGVDSTLKIQPAELGDSAMYLCASRDRDSYNEQFFGPGTRLTVL.

The chain joins TRBV7-2 to TRBJ1-1; D not certain. Trimming left V 7 bases short and J 1 base short, with 19 bases between. Germline assignment: CDR1 SGHTA and CDR2 FQGNSA. This CDR3 region has 16 residues. The CDR3 coding sequence is TGTGCCAGCATCCTAGCTGGGGAGGGAACGAACACTGAAGCTTTCTTT. This sequence encodes CASILAGEGTNTEAFF.

The chain couples TRBV7-9 to TRBJ2-3, with 8 positions matching TRBD1. The CDR3 runs to 15 residues. With V trimmed by 5 bases and J by 1 base, 5 bases remained unmatched. Germline V gene sequence: CDR1 SEHNR, CDR2 FQNEAQ (reference sequence). The CDR3 sequence is CASSPRTGRTDTQYF. The DNA for the CDR3 is TGTGCCAGCAGCCCGCGGACAGGGCGCACAGATACGCAGTATTTT.

This chain connects TRBV12-3 or TRBV12-4 to TRBJ1-5; 8 nucleotides line up with TRBD1. The ends lost 6 bases at V and 7 bases at J; junction bases unmatched: 8. The CDR3 is made up of 14 amino acids. CDR3 nucleotide sequence: TGTGCCAGCAGGGACCCAGGGGGCAGACAGCCCCAGCATTTT. Translating gives CASRDPGGRQPQHF.

This chain joins TRBV11-1 and TRBJ2-2; D might be TRBD1 (6 bases). Looked up from germline, CDR1 is SGHAT and CDR2 is FQDESV (reference sequence). The V and J ends lost 6 bases and 3 bases respectively, with 11 bases between them. The CDR3 has 14 amino acids. The CDR3 nucleotides are TGTGCCAGCAGGCAGGGGAGTTACACCGGGGAGCTGTTTTTT. Its protein is CASRQGSYTGELFF.

The chain is built from TRBV12-3 or TRBV12-4 and TRBJ2-1; 7 nucleotides align to TRBD2. Trimming took 2 bases from V and 2 from J; bases not matched to a gene: 6. The CDR3 contains 16 residues. The CDR3 nucleotides are TGTGCCAGCAGTTTACGTGGGGGGGGAGCCTACAATGAGCAGTTCTTC. Translation gives CASSLRGGGAYNEQFF.

V is TRBV7-9 and J is TRBJ2-5; D possibly uses TRBD1 or TRBD2 (5 bases each). Germline values: CDR1 SEHNR, CDR2 FQNEAQ (reference sequence). With 4 bases removed from V and 3 bases from J, the gap between germline ends came to 18 bases. The CDR3 totals 16 residues. As DNA, the CDR3 is TGTGCCAGCAGCTCCGCCGGGACCGCTGAAAAAGAGACCCAGTACTTC. Amino acids: CASSSAGTAEKETQYF.

This rearrangement joins TRBV20-1 to TRBJ2-2, with D perhaps TRBD1 (5 bases). Trimming left V 3 bases short and J 6 bases short, with 17 bases between. Germline assignment: CDR1 DFQATT and CDR2 SNEGSKA (reference sequence). The CDR3 is 15 amino acids. This chain's CDR3 is CSASPQGVRSGELFF. CDR3 nucleotide sequence: TGCAGTGCTAGTCCTCAAGGGGTTCGGTCCGGGGAGCTGTTTTTT.

The rearrangement links TRBV7-9 to TRBJ1-2; D may be TRBD1 (5 bases). Germline CDR1 reads SEHNR; CDR2 reads FQNEAQ (reference sequence). With 7 bases removed from V and 2 bases from J, the gap between germline ends came to 14 bases. The length of the CDR3 is 14 residues. The CDR3 DNA follows: TGTGCCAGCACCGCCGGGACCGAAAACTATGGCTACACCTTC. It encodes CASTAGTENYGYTF.

In this sample, this clonotype turned up once. The rearrangement joins TRBV20-1 to TRBJ2-1; D possibly corresponds to TRBD2 (6 bases). The V gene's germline CDR1 is DFQATT and CDR2 SNEGSKA (reference sequence). This CDR3 comprises 16 residues. V lost 0 bases to trimming and J lost 0 bases, with 12 bases between them. CDR3 sequence (DNA): TGCAGTGCTAGAGATGTCGGGAGAGACTCCTACAATGAGCAGTTCTTC. Translated: CSARDVGRDSYNEQFF.

This chain connects TRBV29-1 to TRBJ2-7; D unresolved. In germline, CDR1 is SQVTM, CDR2 ANQGSEA. V gave up 4 bases and J gave up 3 bases, with 10 bases separating them. The CDR3 is 12 amino acids. CDR3 in amino acids: CSVAGISYEQYF. The CDR3 coding sequence is TGCAGCGTTGCCGGTATCAGCTACGAGCAGTACTTC.

This clonotype came up once. This chain uses TRBV9 with TRBJ1-5, with no clear D. The ends were cut back, 0 bases at V and 3 bases at J, with 10 bases in the middle. Germline V gene sequence: CDR1 SGDLS, CDR2 YYNGEE. The CDR3 loop spans 15 amino acids. This chain's CDR3 is CASSVGAASNQPQHF. The CDR3 DNA is TGTGCCAGCAGCGTAGGGGCAGCCTCCAATCAGCCCCAGCATTTT.

This chain uses TRBV9 with TRBJ2-7; 8 bases match TRBD1. From germline, CDR1 is SGDLS and CDR2 YYNGEE. The CDR3 sequence is 15 residues long. The ends lost 0 bases at V and 4 bases at J; junction bases unmatched: 6. The CDR3 spells CASSVAGDRRYEQYF. DNA for the CDR3: TGTGCCAGCAGCGTAGCGGGGGACAGGAGATACGAGCAGTACTTC.

This clonotype was detected only once. The gene calls are TRBV9 and TRBJ2-2, with D possibly being TRBD1 (5 bases). CDR1 and CDR2 from the germline V gene are SGDLS and YYNGEE. The CDR3 is 13 amino acids. V was trimmed by 4 bases and J by 3 bases, leaving 7 bases between them. The CDR3 is CASSYRYTGELFF. CDR3 DNA: TGTGCCAGCAGCTACAGGTACACCGGGGAGCTGTTTTTT.